The rows below give T cell receptor beta chains drawn from one sample of a study of cytomegalovirus exposure and HLA in healthy donors. TCRdb keeps only in-frame clones here, not all; method: immunoSEQ multiplex PCR. Among 250,000 to 400,000 clones listed, around 90% were seen once. The material sequenced was PBMCs. The receptor set was obtained from a man aged 30 to 45 in good health and CMV-seronegative. Both conserved end residues are part of each CDR3. A D gene is named only where the DNA matches it firmly. Some rows mark clone size as missing; the rest say once, few, many or name a class of expanded clone.

12,TRBJ1-1,NA,TRBV27,NA,TGTGCCAGCCGCTCAGGGTTCACTGAAGCTTTCTTT,CASRSGFTEAFF
11,TRBJ1-2,NA,TRBV6-5,few,TGTGCCAGCAGCAACAGGGATGGCTACACCTTC,CASSNRDGYTF
19,TRBJ2-1,NA,TRBV14,NA,TGTGCCAGCAGCCAATCCCGACAGGCCCCTTTGAGCTCCTACAATGAGCAGTTCTTC,CASSQSRQAPLSSYNEQFF
15,TRBJ1-5,TRBD1,TRBV4-1,NA,TGCGCCAGCAGCCAAGATGGCCAGGGGGGTCAGCCCCAGCATTTT,CASSQDGQGGQPQHF
19,TRBJ2-4,TRBD1,TRBV6-1,once,TGTGCCAGCAGTGAAAGCCCCACCGTAGCGACAGGGCCACGATACATTCAGTACTTC,CASSESPTVATGPRYIQYF
17,TRBJ2-1,TRBD1,TRBV4-1,NA,TGCGCCAGCAGCCAAGACCGGGACAGAAGCTCCTACAATGAGCAGTTCTTC,CASSQDRDRSSYNEQFF
10,TRBJ2-1,NA,TRBV20-1,NA,TGCTGTGTGAGGTACAATGAGCAGTTCTTC,CCVRYNEQFF
18,TRBJ2-6,NA,TRBV4-3,NA,TGCGCCAGCAGCCAAGATTTATTTTGGGGGCATGGGGCCAACGTCCTGACTTTC,CASSQDLFWGHGANVLTF
17,TRBJ2-2,TRBD1,TRBV11-3,NA,TGTGCCAGCAGCTGGGGCCCGGGACAGCCAAACACCGGGGAGCTGTTTTTT,CASSWGPGQPNTGELFF
14,TRBJ1-6,NA,TRBV18,few,TGTGCCAGCTCACCACCCGGACAGTATTCACCCCTCCACTTT,CASSPPGQYSPLHF
17,TRBJ1-1,NA,TRBV13,NA,TGTGCCAGCAGCCCATATGCCCGTTACAGTGGGGCAGCTGAAGCTTTCTTT,CASSPYARYSGAAEAFF
15,TRBJ2-1,NA,TRBV25-1,NA,TGTGCCAGCGGTTCGCCCAGGGGCTACTACAATGAGCAGTTCTTC,CASGSPRGYYNEQFF
17,TRBJ1-5,TRBD1,TRBV7-8,NA,TGTGCCAGTACGACCGGGACAGGTTCGAATAGCAATCAGCCCCAGCATTTT,CASTTGTGSNSNQPQHF
16,TRBJ1-1,NA,TRBV18,many,TGTGCCAGCTCACCTCAGATACAGGATCCAAGGACTGAAGCTTTCTTT,CASSPQIQDPRTEAFF
15,TRBJ1-6,NA,TRBV7-2,NA,TGTGCCAGCAGCTCGCCGGACAGAATTAATTCACCCCTCCACTTT,CASSSPDRINSPLHF
13,TRBJ2-7,NA,TRBV11-2,NA,TGTGCCAGCAGCTTACCGGACACCTACGAGCAGTACTTC,CASSLPDTYEQYF
13,TRBJ2-7,NA,TRBV5-1,NA,TGCGCCAGCAGCTTGGCCAGCTCCTACGAGCAGTACTTC,CASSLASSYEQYF
17,TRBJ1-6,TRBD1,TRBV12-5,once,TGTGCTAGTGCCTCCAGGGGGGAATGGGGAAAGAATTCACCCCTCCACTTT,CASASRGEWGKNSPLHF
16,TRBJ2-7,TRBD1,TRBV6-5,NA,TGTGCCAGCAGTTACTCGGCTTGGGGGACAGGTGACGAGCAGTACTTC,CASSYSAWGTGDEQYF
13,TRBJ2-2,TRBD1,TRBV9,NA,TGTGCCGGCCCGACAGGGCGGACCGGGGAGCTGTTTTTT,CAGPTGRTGELFF
14,TRBJ2-5,NA,TRBV6-5,NA,TGTGCCAGCAGTTCCCTGGAGGGAGGAGAGACCCAGTACTTC,CASSSLEGGETQYF
15,TRBJ1-5,NA,TRBV9,NA,TGTGTCTCCCTCTCCGGGGGGCGAGGTTATCAGCCCCAGCATTTT,CVSLSGGRGYQPQHF
14,TRBJ2-7,TRBD2,TRBV7-2,NA,TGTGCCAGCAGCTTTTCTAGCGGGGCCTACGAGCAGTACTTC,CASSFSSGAYEQYF
15,TRBJ1-2,NA,TRBV27,NA,TGTGCCAGCAGTTTAACCGCGGCAGGGAACTATGGCTACACCTTC,CASSLTAAGNYGYTF
13,TRBJ2-7,NA,TRBV5-1,few,TGCGCCAGCAGCTTGGAGGGGACCTACGAGCAGTACTTC,CASSLEGTYEQYF
15,TRBJ2-5,NA,TRBV9,once,TGTGCCAGCAGCTCTCGGCAGGGTTTCCAAGAGACCCAGTACTTC,CASSSRQGFQETQYF
15,TRBJ1-5,TRBD1,TRBV6-6,NA,TGTGCCAGCAGTACGGACAGGGGAGGGAGTCAGCCCCAGCATTTT,CASSTDRGGSQPQHF
13,TRBJ1-5,NA,TRBV7-9,NA,TGTGCCAGCAGTCTCGGCTCGGGACAGCCCCAGCATTTT,CASSLGSGQPQHF
15,TRBJ2-7,TRBD1,TRBV6-1,NA,TGTGCCAGCAGTATTAGTCTCAGGGGGCAGTACGAGCAGTACTTC,CASSISLRGQYEQYF
12,TRBJ1-1,NA,TRBV27,NA,TGTGCCAGCATGCAGGGGCGGAATGAAGCTTTCTTT,CASMQGRNEAFF
14,TRBJ2-1,NA,TRBV7-9,NA,TGTGCCAGCAGCTCACCGACCAGCAGGGGCTGGCAGTTCTTC,CASSSPTSRGWQFF
13,TRBJ2-7,TRBD1,TRBV5-1,NA,TGCGCCAGCAGCTGGGGACAGGGGTACGAGCAGTACTTC,CASSWGQGYEQYF
15,TRBJ2-5,NA,TRBV7-9,NA,TGTGCCAGCAGCTTAGCCCCCGACATCCAAGAGACCCAGTACTTC,CASSLAPDIQETQYF
14,TRBJ2-7,TRBD1,TRBV19,NA,TGTGCCAGTAGCACCGGGACAGGGAGGGGAGAGCAGTACTTC,CASSTGTGRGEQYF
16,TRBJ2-2,NA,TRBV11-2,NA,TGTGCCAGCAGCTTAGAAGGGGCCTCGAACACCGGGGAGCTGTTTTTT,CASSLEGASNTGELFF
15,TRBJ2-1,TRBD2,TRBV6-6,NA,TGTGCCAGCAGTCCCCACGAGCGGGGGGACAATGAGCAGTTCTTC,CASSPHERGDNEQFF
14,TRBJ1-1,NA,TRBV28,NA,TGTGCCAGCAGTTTCTACCAGGGATTCACTGAAGCTTTCTTT,CASSFYQGFTEAFF
13,TRBJ1-1,NA,TRBV4-3,NA,TGCGCCAGCAGCCTGACAGGGAACACTGAAGCTTTCTTT,CASSLTGNTEAFF
13,TRBJ1-2,NA,TRBV15,NA,TGTGCCACCAGTCGGGACAAGAGCTATGGCTACACCTTC,CATSRDKSYGYTF
18,TRBJ2-1,TRBD2,TRBV11-2,NA,TGTGCCAGCAGCTTAATGGCGGGGGGGCTCCCCTCCTACAATGAGCAGTTCTTC,CASSLMAGGLPSYNEQFF
16,TRBJ2-4,NA,TRBV10-3,NA,TGTGCCATCAGTGAGTCCGAGCTGGGCGCCAAAAACATTCAGTACTTC,CAISESELGAKNIQYF
14,TRBJ1-2,NA,TRBV6-5,once,TGTGCCAGCAGTTACTCGGAGGGCTCCTATGGCTACACCTTC,CASSYSEGSYGYTF
13,TRBJ1-2,NA,TRBV18,NA,TGTGCCAGCTCACCGGCAGGGAACTATGGCTACACCTTC,CASSPAGNYGYTF
16,TRBJ2-5,TRBD2,TRBV9,NA,TGTGCCAGCAGCGTAGACGGCGGGGGGCTACAAGAGACCCAGTACTTC,CASSVDGGGLQETQYF
15,TRBJ2-1,NA,TRBV5-1,NA,TGCGCCAGCAGCCCCGACTTCAGCTCCTACAATGAGCAGTTCTTC,CASSPDFSSYNEQFF
15,TRBJ2-3,TRBD2,TRBV5-1,NA,TGCGCCAGCAGCTTCCCGGGACTAGCCGCAGATACGCAGTATTTT,CASSFPGLAADTQYF